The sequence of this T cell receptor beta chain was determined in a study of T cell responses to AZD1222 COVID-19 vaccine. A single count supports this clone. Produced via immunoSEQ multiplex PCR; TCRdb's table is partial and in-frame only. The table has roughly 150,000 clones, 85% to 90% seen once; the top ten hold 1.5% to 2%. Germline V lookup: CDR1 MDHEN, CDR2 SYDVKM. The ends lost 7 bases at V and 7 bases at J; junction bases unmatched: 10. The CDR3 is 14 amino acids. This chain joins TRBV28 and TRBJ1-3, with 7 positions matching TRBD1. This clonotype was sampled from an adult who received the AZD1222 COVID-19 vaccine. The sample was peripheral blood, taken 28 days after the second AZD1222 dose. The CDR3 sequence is CASTKQGTRNTIYF. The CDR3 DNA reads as TGTGCCAGCACCAAACAGGGGACAAGGAACACCATATATTTT.